This TCR beta chain is drawn from a study of blood T cells in healthy people across ages. Germline CDR1 SGHRS, CDR2 YFSETQ. Between the trimmed V and J ends, which lost 1 base and 7 bases, there was a span of 20 bases. The CDR3 length is 17 residues. Alongside a J-beta primer mix, a sample-barcoded 5' primer served in a second PCR lasting about 6 to 11 cycles. TCRdb redid the calling of the 5' RACE reads with MiXCR, one entry per CDR3 protein. The sample holds around 780,000 distinct CDR3 sequences, approximately 60% seen once. Sequencing used blood. V usage is TRBV5-1 and J usage is TRBJ1-4; possibly TRBD1 for D (6 bases). This TCR came from a man between 35 and 55 years old in good health. Written as DNA, the CDR3 is TGCGCCAGCAGCTTGCGCCTGGGACAACCTGCGGGTGAAAAACTGTTTTTT. Translation: CASSLRLGQPAGEKLFF. The entire variable domain, with the rest obtained from reference TRBV5-1 and TRBJ1-4, is as follows: KAGVTQTPRYLIKTRGQQVTLSCSPISGHRSVSWYQQTPGQGLQFLFEYFSETQRNKGNFPGRFSGRQFSNSRSEMNVSTLELGDSALYLCASSLRLGQPAGEKLFFGSGTQLSVL.